The sequence of this TCR beta chain was determined in a study of identical twins (dated by TCRdb to 2016 to 2018). Some background on the complete study: The study deep-sequenced TCR alpha and beta repertoires from monozygotic twins, unrelated adults of various ages and cord blood to test whether fetal clonotypes persist. Replicate twin experiments were performed at different times using different library preparation protocols to rule out contamination.

The junction carries 20 bases between V and J, which are trimmed by 5 bases and 6 bases respectively. CDR1 and CDR2 are drawn from the germline V gene (reference sequence): SGHAT, FQDESV. The CDR3 measures 16 amino acids from cysteine to phenylalanine. The DNA shown is the 48-base CDR3, in frame from base 1. Broad study findings and their caveats: Zero-insertion analyses could be partly confounded by invariant T cells such as MAIT and iNKT, although diverse VJ usage argued against such confounding for most clonotypes. In beta out-of-frame sequences, excess twin sharing was weaker, because having fewer shared sequences lowered the signal-to-noise ratio. Conclusions relied on cross-sectional statistical analysis, since the same donors could not be followed over many years. Recombination models systematically underestimated out-of-frame TCR alpha sharing in monozygotic twins but agreed with sharing between unrelated individuals. Fewer insertions were carried by abundant cord blood beta clonotypes; a weaker similar trend was observed in young adult naive repertoires, while no such trend was observed in memory repertoires. Compared with coincidental sharing between unrelated individuals, an excess of low generation-probability sequences was observed among out-of-frame TCR alpha sequences shared between twins.

Library generation was performed with 5' RACE. TCRdb names Illumina HiSeq 2000 as the instrument used. Template switching added a universal primer binding site, and the final cDNA carried a unique molecular identifier that allowed TCR cDNA molecules to be counted accurately. Specific primers in the conserved constant-segment region were used to synthesize first-strand cDNA for the TCR alpha and beta chains. Each cDNA library was double barcoded, with a SMART-Mk sample barcode plus Illumina barcodes, to control for contamination. TruSeq adapter sequences and Illumina sample barcodes were added in two successive PCR steps. The Illumina HiSeq platform was used with custom primers to sequence TCR alpha and beta cDNA libraries. The study's processing was this. Unique molecular identifiers were extracted from raw reads with MiGEC, and CDR3 positions were determined with MiXCR. Recombination models were inferred per individual with the repgenHMM and IGoR tools using an EM algorithm. The analysis of shared clonotypes was done with the tcR package in R, with sharing normalized by the product of cloneset sizes. To study raw recombination free of thymic and clonal selection effects, out-of-frame nonproductive sequences were analyzed. TCRdb itself trimmed the public reads at Q25 with fastp, ran MiXCR and retained productive beta chains. Every CDR3 protein is listed once, alongside the most common genes and DNA of its rows. None of the V and J calls come from the authors' own analysis; TCRdb made them. Counted in this sample were approximately 490,000 distinct CDR3 sequences; approximately 20% of them appeared once. The top ten constitute more than 0.4% of the sample.

This clonotype was recorded a few times. Which antigen it targets is not known. No per-base quality is available; no much larger clone lies one base away. Only healthy Caucasian donors were included. Three pairs of female monozygotic twins, all aged roughly 18 to 29 years, were included in the twin cohort. Positive isolation kits from Invitrogen were used to isolate CD4+ and CD8+ T cell populations. This sample also appeared in a second study, on yellow fever vaccine responses in identical twins. The second study, in turn, reports: The T cell response to vaccination in identical twins was reported by the authors to appear partly convergent and partly personalized. Focusing on identical twins, the study followed the T cell clones that responded to the vaccine, and did so with precision.

This TCR derives from a woman between 18 and 30 years old in good health. Input material: CD4+ T cells sorted from blood. The V gene is TRBV11-1 and the J gene is TRBJ2-1, with a weak D call of TRBD2 (6 bases match). For the CDR3, the sequence is CASSLRSLGSFNEQFF. The sequence in DNA is TGTGCCAGCAGCCTAAGAAGCCTCGGGAGTTTCAATGAGCAGTTCTTC.